Below, 5 T cell receptor beta chains from the same sample are listed, as sequenced in a study of blood T cell repertoires in COVID-19. TCRdb keeps only in-frame clones here, not all; method: immunoSEQ multiplex PCR. The sample yields around 90,000 clones, roughly 88% seen once. The sample was peripheral blood. All receptors derive from a man in his fifties with COVID-19, enrolled during active disease.

The V and J genes are TRBV7-9 and TRBJ1-2; a possible D gene is TRBD1 (6 bases). CDR1 SEHNR and CDR2 FQNEAQ come from the germline V gene (reference sequence). Trimming took off 5 bases at V and 8 bases at J, with 12 bases between the two ends. This CDR3 spans 12 amino acids. CDR3 residues: CASSGDIGGYTF. DNA of the CDR3: TGTGCCAGCAGCGGGGACATCGGGGGCTACACCTTC.

V and J are TRBV19 and TRBJ2-2; 10 bases agree with TRBD2. Germline CDR1 is LNHDA and CDR2 is SQIVND (reference sequence). This CDR3 has 17 amino acids. Trimming removed 9 bases from V and 0 bases from J; junction bases left unmatched: 10. In nucleotides, the CDR3 is TGTGCCAGCCAAAGTAGGAGCGGGGGGGCGAACACCGGGGAGCTGTTTTTT. Protein sequence: CASQSRSGGANTGELFF.

This clone was found once. V is TRBV7-9 and J is TRBJ1-2, with 9 bases aligning to TRBD1. Germline-derived CDR1 and CDR2 are SEHNR and FQNEAQ (reference sequence). J was trimmed by 7 bases and V by 8 bases; bases with no gene match: 8. There are 13 residues in the CDR3. The CDR3 sequence: CASGLQGARGYTF. The CDR3 DNA reads as TGTGCCAGCGGGTTACAGGGGGCGCGTGGCTACACCTTC.

This clone occurred once. V usage is TRBV2 and J usage is TRBJ2-2; the match to TRBD2 covers 7 bases. This CDR3 has 14 residues. The ends lost 6 bases at V and 6 bases at J; junction bases unmatched: 7. Germline lookup yields CDR1 SNHLY and CDR2 FYNNEI. CDR3 nucleotides: TGTGCCAGCAGGCCGGGACTACCTGCCGGGGAGCTGTTTTTT. This sequence encodes CASRPGLPAGELFF.

The chain links TRBV19 to TRBJ2-5; 9 bases map to TRBD2. V lost 3 bases, J lost 0 bases, and 2 bases stayed unmatched. The CDR3 contains 15 residues. Germline CDR1 LNHDA, CDR2 SQIVND (reference sequence). The CDR3 loop is CASSIRLADQETQYF. CDR3 in DNA: TGTGCCAGTAGTATCCGACTAGCGGACCAAGAGACCCAGTACTTC.